What follows are 20 T cell receptor beta chains derived from one specimen sequenced in a study of T cells after yellow fever vaccination (dated by TCRdb to the late 2010s). Per the publication, the treatment or condition label means: live attenuated yellow fever vaccine strain. The library was built by means of 5' RACE. Sequenced on an Illumina HiSeq 2500. TCRdb ran its own pipeline on the public reads, namely fastp trimming at Q25 and MiXCR clone calling, and kept in-frame beta chains. Rows are combined by CDR3 protein, so each entry shows the most common genes and DNA. This sample has 550,000 to 750,000 distinct CDR3 sequences in its table, and 13% of those were observed once. About 14% of the sample is held by the ten biggest clonotypes. The sequencing used PBMCs, collected on the day of the yellow fever booster vaccination. The receptors originated from a man between 25 and 39 years old who received the YFV17D yellow fever vaccine.

The chain couples TRBV25-1 to TRBJ2-7, with 12 nucleotides matching TRBD2. Trimming took 4 bases from V and 3 from J; bases not matched to a gene: 4. Per the germline V gene, CDR1 is MGHDK and CDR2 is SYGVNS. This CDR3 contains 15 residues. CDR3 DNA sequence: TGTGCCAGCAGTGGAGGGGGACTAGCGGGCTACGAGCAGTACTTC. The encoded protein is CASSGGGLAGYEQYF.

Only a few counts were recorded for this clonotype. This chain joins TRBV10-3 and TRBJ2-7, with D tentatively TRBD1 or TRBD2 (5 bases each). Germline-derived CDR1 and CDR2 are ENHRY and SYGVKD. With 11 bases removed from V and 4 bases from J, the gap between germline ends came to 21 bases. The CDR3 has 14 residues. The CDR3 DNA is TGTGCCGCTAGGTCGGGGACGGGAAATTACGAGCAGTACTTC. It translates to CAARSGTGNYEQYF.

This clonotype was observed a few times. This chain uses TRBV29-1 with TRBJ2-5, with a weak D call TRBD2 (7 bases). Trimming stripped 6 bases from V and 4 bases from J, with 15 bases between. There are 13 residues in the CDR3. Germline-derived CDR1 and CDR2 are SQVTM and ANQGSEA. CDR3 sequence reads: CSVPRGGGETQYF. The CDR3 DNA sequence: TGCAGCGTCCCCAGAGGGGGGGGAGAGACCCAGTACTTC.

The chain employs TRBV6-2 or TRBV6-3 and TRBJ1-1; possibly TRBD1 for D (5 bases). Trimming pared 8 bases from V and 0 bases from J, leaving 16 bases between. The CDR3 is made up of 15 amino acids. Germline CDR1 reads MNHEY; CDR2 reads SVGEGT. CDR3 sequence: CASWGARPLNTEAFF. The CDR3 DNA is TGTGCCAGCTGGGGCGCCCGGCCGTTGAACACTGAAGCTTTCTTT.

The chain carries TRBV5-1 and TRBJ2-3, with D possibly matching TRBD2 (6 bases). Trimming cost V 3 bases and J 0 bases, with 14 bases left between them. CDR3 length equals 16 residues. The germline gives CDR1 SGHRS, CDR2 YFSETQ. For the CDR3, the DNA is TGCGCCAGCAGCTCGCCCTGGGGGACTAGCACAGATACGCAGTATTTT. This gives the protein CASSSPWGTSTDTQYF.

The rearrangement uses TRBV30 and TRBJ2-2, with D possibly TRBD1 on 5 matching bases. V shed 5 bases and J shed 4 bases, with 11 bases lying between them. CDR1 is GTSNPN, CDR2 SVGIG, per germline (reference sequence). The CDR3 contains 13 residues. CDR3 bases: TGTGCCTGGTCGAGACAGAGCACCGGGGAGCTGTTTTTT. It codes for CAWSRQSTGELFF.

This clonotype appeared a few times. V and J are TRBV24-1 and TRBJ2-2, with a weak D call TRBD2 (5 bases). Looked up from germline, CDR1 is KGHDR and CDR2 is SFDVKD. CDR3 length equals 12 residues. Trimming took 1 base from V and 11 from J, leaving 7 bases between them. CDR3 coding DNA: TGTGCCACCAGTGATTTTGCGGGTGAGCTGTTTTTT. The encoded protein is CATSDFAGELFF.

This clonotype was picked up many times. The V gene is TRBV4-3, the J gene TRBJ2-2; D is unclear. CDR1 LGHNA and CDR2 YSLEER come from the germline V gene. The CDR3 is 13 residues long. Trimming took off 3 bases at V and 4 bases at J, with 6 bases between the two ends. The CDR3 region is CASSHRSTGELFF. The CDR3 DNA reads TGCGCCAGCAGCCACCGATCCACCGGGGAGCTGTTTTTT.

The table lists this clonotype with a count of one. The rearrangement uses TRBV20-1 and TRBJ2-3, with 16 bases that match TRBD2. Germline loops: CDR1 DFQATT, CDR2 SNEGSKA (reference sequence). The CDR3 covers 18 residues. V lost 5 bases, J lost 2 bases, and 10 bases stayed unmatched. This CDR3 reads CSAVLGLAGGATTDTQYF. The CDR3 DNA reads TGCAGTGCTGTCTTGGGACTAGCGGGGGGGGCTACCACAGATACGCAGTATTTT.

This chain uses TRBV9 with TRBJ2-5; 8 bases line up with TRBD2. The CDR3 consists of 14 residues. Germline-derived CDR1 and CDR2 are SGDLS and YYNGEE. V shed 2 bases, J shed 4 bases, and the junction held 4 bases outside the gene matches. The CDR3 DNA reads as TGTGCCAGCAGCGTCACGGGAGGGCCAGAGACCCAGTACTTC. It codes for CASSVTGGPETQYF. The whole variable domain, filled in from reference TRBV9 and TRBJ2-5, reads DSGVTQTPKHLITATGQRVTLRCSPRSGDLSVYWYQQSLDQGLQFLIQYYNGEERAKGNILERFSAQQFPDLHSELNLSSLELGDSALYFCASSVTGGPETQYFGPGTRLLVL.

In DNA form, the CDR3 reads TGCAGTGCCCCGTACCGGGCCGACACTGAAGCTTTCTTT. Amino acids: CSAPYRADTEAFF. The chain is built from TRBV20-1 and TRBJ1-1, with no clear D. The V end was cut by 6 bases, the J end by 3 bases, with 14 bases between. The CDR3 spans 13 residues. Germline V CDR1 and CDR2: DFQATT, SNEGSKA (reference sequence).

The rearrangement joins TRBV28 to TRBJ2-7, with TRBD1 matching 8 bases. CDR3 length: 15 residues. J lost 5 bases, V lost 6 bases, and 12 bases had no gene match. Germline CDR1 reads MDHEN; CDR2 reads SYDVKM. CDR3 sequence reads: CASSAPGQGRDEQYF. CDR3 bases: TGTGCCAGCAGCGCCCCAGGACAGGGAAGGGACGAGCAGTACTTC.

This clonotype was seen only a few times. The chain carries TRBV7-2 and TRBJ2-5, with a weak D call TRBD2 (5 bases). This CDR3 is 14 amino acids long. CDR1 and CDR2 from the germline V gene are SGHTA and FQGNSA. The ends were cut back, 3 bases at V and 5 bases at J, with 13 bases in the middle. The CDR3 here is CASSFGGKYETQYF. CDR3 DNA: TGTGCCAGCAGCTTCGGAGGAAAATACGAGACCCAGTACTTC.

A few counts support this clonotype. The V and J genes are TRBV20-1 and TRBJ1-1; D is unresolved. Trimming cost V 4 bases and J 0 bases, with 6 bases left between them. Germline-derived CDR1 and CDR2 are DFQATT and SNEGSKA (reference sequence). The CDR3 has 12 amino acids. CDR3 DNA sequence: TGCAGTGCTAAGATTTTGAACACTGAAGCTTTCTTT. The encoded protein is CSAKILNTEAFF.

This rearrangement joins TRBV20-1 to TRBJ2-1; no reliable D call. The CDR3 extends over 14 amino acids. The V end was cut by 5 bases, the J end by 0 bases, with 11 bases between. The V gene's germline CDR1 is DFQATT and CDR2 SNEGSKA (reference sequence). The DNA of the CDR3 is TGCAGTGCTGAAGTCGAGAGCTCCTACAATGAGCAGTTCTTC. It is translated as CSAEVESSYNEQFF.

This chain joins TRBV12-5 and TRBJ2-1, with TRBD2 matching 10 bases. The junction had 6 bases not matched to a gene; V was cut back by 3 bases and J by 7 bases. The CDR3 length is 15 residues. Germline CDR1 reads LGHNT; CDR2 reads FRNRAP. Written as DNA, the CDR3 is TGTGCTAGTGGTTTACAGCGGGAGGGCCGGAATGAGCAGTTCTTC. Its translation is CASGLQREGRNEQFF. The full variable domain, in which reference TRBV12-5 and TRBJ2-1 provide the parts outside the CDR3, is DARVTQTPRHKVTEMGQEVTMRCQPILGHNTVFWYRQTMMQGLELLAYFRNRAPLDDSGMPKDRFSAEMPDATLATLKIQPSEPRDSAVYFCASGLQREGRNEQFFGPGTRLTVL.

V gene TRBV7-6 combines with J gene TRBJ2-2; possibly TRBD1 for D (6 bases). This CDR3 is built from 15 residues. Deletions cut 5 bases from V and 0 bases from J, with 10 bases between. CDR1 is SGHVS, CDR2 FNYEAQ, per germline. The CDR3 nucleotides are TGTGCCAGCAGCCGGACAGCATCGAACACCGGGGAGCTGTTTTTT. Protein: CASSRTASNTGELFF.

This clonotype appeared many times. This sequence joins TRBV6-1 and TRBJ2-1; 7 bases match TRBD2. The CDR3 runs 14 residues. V was pared by 6 bases and J by 5 bases, with 7 bases of the junction left unmatched. Germline CDR1 reads MNHNS; CDR2 reads SASEGT. The CDR3 sequence: CASRRAGSDNEQFF. The CDR3 DNA reads TGTGCCAGCAGACGAGCGGGATCAGACAATGAGCAGTTCTTC.

This clonotype was counted between two and nine times. The chain links TRBV27 to TRBJ2-6; 10 bases agree with TRBD2. Germline CDR1 MNHEY, CDR2 SMNVEV (reference sequence). CDR3 length equals 18 residues. Trimming cost V 6 bases and J 1 base; bases outside gene matches: 9. In nucleotides, the CDR3 is TGTGCCAGCAGCCGATCACTAGCGGGAAGGTCTGGGGCCAACGTCCTGACTTTC. Residues: CASSRSLAGRSGANVLTF.

On this clonotype: Relative to the germline gene, one junction end is altered; a read error may explain this. V gene TRBV5-1 combines with J gene TRBJ2-3; D gene uncertain. The CDR3 contains 14 residues. Germline loops: CDR1 SGHRS, CDR2 YFSETQ. CDR3 bases: TGCGGCAGCAGCCCCGTTGACATGACAGATACGCAGTATTTT. Its protein is CGSSPVDMTDTQYF.